The present T cell receptor beta chain was sequenced within a study of neurological immune-mediated disorders. CDR1 is DFQATT and CDR2 is SNEGSKA in the germline V gene (reference sequence). CDR3 size: 13 residues. V lost 6 bases and J 4 bases, leaving 15 bases between the germline ends. The table lists this clonotype with many counts. The target antigen is unknown. Unsorted libraries were prepared from 2 million PBMCs held at -80 C. With 10-nucleotide random UMIs, 5'RACE was used to make the cDNA. TCRdb redid the calling of the 5' RACE reads with MiXCR, one entry per CDR3 protein. The data hold about 55,000 distinct CDR3 sequences, with around 3.6% observed a single time. Broader study findings: The phylogenetic placement of 18 of 34 multiple sclerosis patients' repertoires in one related-CDR3 cluster constitutes a possible signature.

The clonotype comes from a man aged 25 to 40 with multiple sclerosis. The J gene is TRBJ1-2, the V gene TRBV20-1, with D tentatively TRBD1 (5 bases). The sequenced material came from PBMCs. Here the CDR3 DNA reads TGCAGTGCAACCCGGGACGGCATCTATGGCTACACCTTC. As protein: CSATRDGIYGYTF.